One sample yielded the 26 T cell receptor delta chains listed below, sequenced in a study of γδ T cells in repeated Plasmodium falciparum infection. TCRdb reapplied CATT to the multiplex PCR reads. The sample yields tens of thousands of delta-chain clones, under 1.5% seen once. Flow sorting of PBMC yielded separate Vgamma9/Vdelta2+ and Vdelta2-negative gammadelta T cell populations for bulk repertoire analysis. Sequenced material: gamma-delta T cells from blood. The source of these receptors is a pool of human donors (malaria-infected and uninfected, not separated).

Regarding this clone: The protein in TCRdb stems from a much larger clone and differs at residue 7 from this DNA's translation, likely a read error; here the protein is translated from the DNA. The chain couples TRDV1 to TRDJ1; D gene unclear. In the absence of a J gene in TCRdb, the DNA was matched to germline to assign it here. The germline gives CDR1 TSWWSYY, CDR2 QGS. Trimming left V 1 base short and J 4 bases short, with 13 bases between. The CDR3 is 15 amino acids. DNA of the CDR3: TGTGCTCTTGGGGAACCATCGGGGTGGGACGATAAACTCATCTTT. Translated, it gives CALGEPSGWDDKLIF.

This clone was picked up a small number of times. The mismatch at residue 11 between this DNA's translation and the TCRdb protein of a much larger clone likely reflects a read error; the protein shown is translated from the DNA. The chain links TRDV1 to TRDJ1, with 7 positions matching TRDD3. The length of the CDR3 is 16 residues. Germline V gene sequence: CDR1 TSWWSYY, CDR2 QGS. The V segment lost 10 bases and the J segment 4 bases; nucleotides outside the gene matches: 18. The CDR3 sequence is CAPHPYWGMGVDKLIF. For the CDR3, the DNA is TGTGCTCCGCACCCCTACTGGGGAATGGGGGTCGATAAACTCATCTTT.

There are many counts of this clone. V usage is TRDV1 and J usage is TRDJ1; 9 positions match TRDD3. The J gene was missing in TCRdb and was found by matching the end of the DNA to germline. Per the germline V gene, CDR1 is TSWWSYY and CDR2 is QGS. This CDR3 has 20 residues. Losses at the gene ends were 5 bases for V and 3 bases for J; bases not matched to a gene: 22. The CDR3 coding sequence is TGTGCTCTTGGGAACCGCCGAAGAAAGTGGGGGATATCTGGGGCCGATAAACTCATCTTT. Protein: CALGNRRRKWGISGADKLIF.

Details on this clone: The protein held in TCRdb is that of a much larger clone and does not match this DNA's translation at residue 17, likely because of a read error; the protein shown is translated from the DNA. J gene calling gave no result, while the V gene is TRDV2; no check of the table's D call, TRDD3, against the DNA was made. CDR1 and CDR2 (germline): GEAIGNYY, EKD. This CDR3 is built from 19 residues. The CDR3 DNA sequence: TGTGCCTGTGACTCAATGCCCGGTACTGGGGGATCCAACACCGATAAACACATCTTT. It specifies CACDSMPGTGGSNTDKHIF.

As concerns this clone: This DNA translates differently at residue 14 from the TCRdb protein, which is that of a much larger clone; a read error is likely, and the protein shown is the DNA's own translation. V gene TRDV1 combines with J gene TRDJ1; 11 bases fit TRDD3. TCRdb leaves out the J gene; it was filled in here by matching the DNA to germline. The germline V gene has CDR1 TSWWSYY and CDR2 QGS. The CDR3 runs to 19 residues. Germline trimming cut 0 bases from V and 3 bases from J; bases unmatched to any gene: 12. The CDR3 loop is CALGELGWGIPSYADKLIF. CDR3 sequence (DNA): TGTGCTCTTGGGGAACTAGGCTGGGGGATACCCTCATACGCCGATAAACTCATCTTT.

Turning to this clone: A far larger clone differs by one base, so this is likely a read error. Other nucleotide sequences in the sample specify the same CDR3. The V gene is listed as TRDV2; no J gene was called; the table's D call TRDD3 went unverified against the DNA. The CDR3 runs to 18 residues. From germline, CDR1 is GEAIGNYY and CDR2 EKD. Here the CDR3 reads CACDTLNTGGFSTAQLFF. CDR3 nucleotides: TGTGCCTGTGACACGCTGAATACTGGGGGTTTCTCGACAGCACAACTCTTCTTC.

As concerns this clone: With only one base between it and a far larger clone, this is likely a read error. The identical CDR3 is also encoded by other nucleotide sequences in the sample. This rearrangement joins TRDV1 to TRDJ1; TRDD3 matches 8 bases. In the absence of a J gene in TCRdb, the DNA was matched to germline to assign it here. The CDR3 runs to 21 residues. In germline, CDR1 is TSWWSYY, CDR2 QGS. The CDR3 protein is CALGERPYSRDTPLQTDKLIF. CDR3 DNA: TGTGCCCTTGGGGAACGCCCCTACAGCCGGGATACGCCTTTACAAACCGATAAACTCATCTTT.

In this sample, this clone turned up a few times. TCRdb's protein for this DNA is that of a much larger clone and differs from the translation at residue 6, likely a read error; the protein shown is the DNA translation. The V call is TRDV1, the J call TRDJ1, with 12 bases identical to TRDD3. Per germline, CDR1 TSWWSYY and CDR2 QGS. This CDR3 comprises 19 residues. V lost 2 bases to trimming and J lost 1 base; unmatched junction nucleotides: 11. CDR3 in amino acids: CALGEKCTGGYWGTDKLIF. The CDR3 DNA follows: TGTGCTCTTGGGGAAAAATGTACTGGGGGATACTGGGGCACCGATAAACTCATCTTT.

This clone has only a few counts. The protein held in TCRdb is that of a much larger clone and does not match this DNA's translation at residue 3, likely because of a read error; the protein shown is translated from the DNA. The rearrangement links TRDV2 to TRDJ3; D not certain. The J gene, left out of TCRdb, was set here by checking the DNA against germline. Germline V lookup: CDR1 GEAIGNYY, CDR2 EKD. CDR3 size: 15 residues. CDR3 DNA: TGTGCCCGTGACCATATCTCCTGGGACACCCGACAGATGTTTTTC. It codes for CARDHISWDTRQMFF.

This clone was seen only a few times. Possible read error: a much larger clone is one base away. This rearrangement joins TRDV1 to TRDJ1; 11 nucleotides line up with TRDD3. The J gene is not listed in TCRdb, so it was assigned here from a DNA match to germline. CDR3 length: 20 residues. Germline lookup yields CDR1 TSWWSYY and CDR2 QGS. This CDR3 reads CALVELSIRVMGDTSRKLIF. CDR3 sequence (DNA): TGTGCTCTTGTGGAACTTTCTATCCGGGTGATGGGGGATACGAGCCGAAAACTCATCTTT.

Only a few counts were recorded for this clone. This DNA's translation differs at residue 14 from TCRdb's protein, which comes from a much larger clone; a read error is likely, and the protein shown is translated from the DNA. The chain is built from TRDV2 and TRDJ3; TRDD3 aligns across 9 bases. TCRdb leaves out the J gene; it was filled in here by matching the DNA to germline. CDR1 is GEAIGNYY and CDR2 is EKD in the germline V gene. The CDR3 runs to 20 residues. This CDR3 is CACDTEKGDTSSWGTRQMFF. Written as DNA, the CDR3 is TGTGCCTGTGACACCGAAAAGGGGGATACCAGCTCCTGGGGCACCCGACAGATGTTTTTC.

On this clone: For this DNA, TCRdb reports the protein of a much larger clone, which diverges at residue 15, most likely from a read error; the protein presented here is translated directly from the DNA. The chain uses TRDV1 and TRDJ1, with 9 nucleotides matching TRDD3. No J gene is reported in TCRdb; it was inferred here by comparing the DNA with germline. The CDR3 sequence is 19 residues long. CDR1 and CDR2 from the germline V gene are TSWWSYY and QGS. In DNA form, the CDR3 reads TGTGCTCTTGGGGAACTAGCTCCTAACTGGGGGACGTACACCAATAAACTCATCTTT. It yields the protein CALGELAPNWGTYTNKLIF.

As to this clone: Only one base separates this from a far larger clonotype, so it likely reflects a read error. This sample includes further DNA sequences coding for the same CDR3. TRDV1 is the V gene, and the J gene was not called; the DNA was not compared with TRDD3, the D call given in the table. Germline-derived CDR1 and CDR2 are TSWWSYY and QGS. This CDR3 spans 16 amino acids. CDR3 in amino acids: CALGEMVLGDTDKLIF. As DNA, the CDR3 is TGTGCTCTTGGGGAAATGGTTCTGGGGGATACCGATAAGCTCATCTTT.

As regards this clone: This is likely an artifact of a read error, given a far larger clone one base away. The same CDR3 arises from other DNA sequences in this sample as well. The CDR3 nucleotides are TGTGCCTGTGACGGGATACTAGGGGACACCTCGGGACTCATCTTT. Amino acid sequence: CACDGILGDTSGLIF. J is TRDJ1 and V is TRDV2; 7 nucleotides line up with TRDD3. TCRdb offers no J gene call, so here the DNA was matched to germline to obtain one. The CDR3 length is 15 residues. CDR1 and CDR2 (germline): GEAIGNYY, EKD. V was pared by 3 bases and J by 10 bases, with 16 bases of the junction left unmatched.

This clone was seen ten or more times. The protein recorded in TCRdb matches a much larger clone and deviates from this DNA's translation at residue 5, suggesting a read error; the protein here is obtained by translating the DNA. This sequence joins TRDV2 and TRDJ3, with 10 bases that match TRDD3. TCRdb gives no J gene; it was assigned here by matching the DNA to germline. Germline CDR1 GEAIGNYY, CDR2 EKD. This CDR3 contains 21 residues. V lost 3 bases and J lost 2; bases outside the gene matches: 15. CDR3 amino acids: CACDAGGLLGDRAWDTRQMFF. The CDR3 DNA is TGTGCCTGTGACGCCGGCGGGCTACTGGGGGATCGCGCCTGGGACACCCGACAGATGTTTTTC.

This clone appeared a few times. For this DNA, TCRdb reports the protein of a much larger clone, which diverges at residue 6, most likely from a read error; the protein presented here is translated directly from the DNA. The chain joins TRDV1 to TRDJ1; 7 bases line up with TRDD3. TCRdb supplies no J gene; here it was assigned by aligning the nucleotide sequence to germline. The germline V gene has CDR1 TSWWSYY and CDR2 QGS. The CDR3 runs 17 residues. V dropped 3 bases and J dropped 0; count of bases not matched to a gene: 10. The CDR3 DNA reads as TGTGCTCTTGGGGACATCCCTGGGGGTTTGTACACCGATAAACTCATCTTT. This codes for CALGDIPGGLYTDKLIF.

This clone appeared many times. The protein that TCRdb holds for this DNA derives from a much larger clone and differs from the translated DNA at residue 6, which likely indicates a read error; the protein shown here is translated from the DNA. The rearrangement links TRDV1 to TRDJ1; D call uncertain. Trimming shortened V by 1 base and J by 2 bases, and 11 bases separated the two germline ends. Germline loops: CDR1 TSWWSYY, CDR2 QGS. The length of the CDR3 is 15 residues. The CDR3 is CALGEPPFWTDKLIF. CDR3 sequence (DNA): TGTGCTCTTGGGGAACCTCCATTTTGGACCGATAAACTCATCTTT.

As for this clone: Since a far larger clone is one base different, this is likely a read error. The sample has other DNA sequences that encode this CDR3 too. The chain has TRDV1 and TRDJ1, with 12 bases identical to TRDD3. TCRdb is silent on the J gene; assignment here came from matching the DNA to germline. The germline CDR1 and CDR2 sequences are TSWWSYY and QGS. The CDR3 spans 19 residues. CDR3 protein: CALGEITYWGILWPDKLIF. The CDR3 nucleotides read TGTGCTCTCGGGGAAATCACGTACTGGGGGATACTTTGGCCCGATAAACTCATCTTT.

This clone was seen more than once but under ten times. A far larger clone differs by one base, so this is likely a read error. This sample also contains other DNA sequences that code for the same CDR3. The chain couples TRAV38-2/DV8 to TRDJ1; 12 nucleotides align to TRDD3. The CDR3 is 19 amino acids. Germline V gene lookup returns CDR1 TSESDYY and CDR2 QEAYKQQN. The DNA of the CDR3 is TGCGCTTATAGCGGGGTCGGCTACTGGGGGATACACGCAAGGGATAAACTCATCTTT. Its translation: CAYSGVGYWGIHARDKLIF.

This clone was seen at least ten times. A much larger clone differs by one base, so this may be a read error. This sample includes further DNA sequences coding for the same CDR3. No J gene call was made, and the V gene is TRDV1; TRDD3 is the table's D call, not checked against the DNA. This CDR3 comprises 23 residues. From germline, CDR1 is TSWWSYY and CDR2 QGS. This CDR3 reads CALGELSQPAKVLGDKYVDKLIF. The DNA of the CDR3 is TGTGCTCTTGGGGAACTATCCCAACCCGCCAAAGTACTGGGGGATAAATATGTCGATAAACTTATCTTT.

This clone has ten or more counts. At one boundary the junction diverges from the germline segment, which might be a read error. Different DNA sequences within this sample yield the same CDR3. This sequence joins TRDV2 and TRDJ1; no reliable D call. The CDR3 has 16 residues. Germline loops: CDR1 GEAIGNYY, CDR2 EKD. CDR3 nucleotide sequence: TGTGCCTGTGACACCGAGGAAGAAGAGGGCACAGATAAGCTCATCTTT. Its translation: CACDTEEEEGTDKLIF.

This clone was picked up many times. This sample also contains other DNA sequences that code for the same CDR3. In DNA form, the CDR3 reads TGTGCTCTTGGGGAACTTGGGGGCCTCTGCCCTAGCCCTGGGGGCACCGATAAACTCATCTTT. Translating it yields CALGELGGLCPSPGGTDKLIF. The genes are TRDV1 and TRDJ1; 7 bases map to TRDD3. J was trimmed by 1 base and V by 0 bases; bases with no gene match: 20. Germline CDR1 reads TSWWSYY; CDR2 reads QGS. There are 21 residues in the CDR3.

On this clone: The mismatch at residue 13 between this DNA's translation and the TCRdb protein of a much larger clone likely reflects a read error; the protein shown is translated from the DNA. The chain carries TRDV2 and TRDJ1, with 12 bases that match TRDD3. The J gene is not listed in TCRdb, so it was assigned here from a DNA match to germline. This CDR3 comprises 18 residues. Germline V gene sequence: CDR1 GEAIGNYY, CDR2 EKD. V was pared by 1 base and J by 3 bases, with 11 bases of the junction left unmatched. Here the CDR3 DNA reads TGTGCCTGTGACACGCTACTGGGGGATACTCAGTACGCCGATAAACTCATCTTT. Protein product: CACDTLLGDTQYADKLIF.

This clone was detected only a few times. The amino acid sequence in TCRdb belongs to a much larger clone and departs from this DNA's translation at residue 13, likely a sequencing read error; the sequence shown is translated from the DNA. The chain is built from TRDV3 and TRDJ1; the match to TRDD3 covers 8 bases. TCRdb is silent on the J gene; assignment here came from matching the DNA to germline. CDR1 and CDR2 from the germline V gene are TVYSNPD and GDNSRS (reference sequence). The CDR3 is 16 residues long. CDR3 sequence reads: CASNWGPIKYTDELIF. In DNA, the CDR3 is TGTGCCTCAAACTGGGGGCCAATAAAGTACACCGATGAACTCATCTTT.

On this clone itself: The translation of this DNA and the TCRdb protein of a much larger clone differ at residue 6, probably owing to a read error; the protein shown here is translated from the DNA. V gene TRDV1 combines with J gene TRDJ1, with D perhaps assigned TRDD2 or TRDD3 (5 bases each). TCRdb gives no J gene; it was assigned here by matching the DNA to germline. Germline CDR1 is TSWWSYY and CDR2 is QGS. The CDR3 runs 17 residues. V lost 3 bases and J 5 bases, leaving 22 bases between the germline ends. CDR3 bases: TGTGCTCTTGGGGAGTCGGCCTTCTCCTGGGTAAGGGATAAACTCATCTTT. Protein product: CALGESAFSWVRDKLIF.

As to this clone: The protein held in TCRdb is that of a much larger clone and does not match this DNA's translation at residue 18, likely because of a read error; the protein shown is translated from the DNA. CDR3 in amino acids: CAYRSHFLHRGYSFYTDELIF. The DNA for the CDR3 is TGTGCTTATAGGAGCCACTTCCTACATCGGGGATACTCCTTTTACACCGATGAACTCATCTTT. The chain links TRAV38-2/DV8 to TRDJ1; D may match TRDD2 or TRDD3 (8 bases each). Because TCRdb records no J gene, it was assigned here through a match of the DNA to germline. CDR1 and CDR2 (germline): TSESDYY, QEAYKQQN. This CDR3 spans 21 amino acids.